This note documents a single TCR beta chain sequence. The target of this receptor is not known. No base quality information exists; no much larger clone differs at one position. The record originates from a study of T cell responses to AZD1222 COVID-19 vaccine (dated by TCRdb to the early 2020s). Study-wide context: TCR sequencing covered 230 to 250 trial participants: approximately 200 given two doses of AZD1222 and 26 given two doses of MenACWY control vaccine. Trial participants were enrolled by age into 18-55, 56-69 and 70-plus year subgroups, with approximately 150, 28 and 58 TCR-sequenced participants respectively.

The time point label on this specimen signifies: about 28 days (+/-7) after the second vaccine dose. AZD1222 recipients given second doses at about 4 weeks or at about 12 weeks were pooled, since spike-specific TCR depth and breadth were not found to differ between the two schedules. Vaccinee samples came from UK trials COV001 and COV002, including a single-blind randomized controlled phase 2/3 trial of AZD1222 (ChAdOx1 nCoV-19) in healthy adults. For TCRbeta chain sequencing, PBMC samples from trial participants were taken at day 0 and at day 28 after the second dose. The CDR3 regions of human TCRbeta chains were analyzed by immunosequencing. The source study handled its data this way. TCRs in the repertoires were compared against a reference library of SARS-CoV-2-specific TCRs that had been generated with the MIRA antigen-specificity platform. Breadth meant the fraction of unique TCRs that were SARS-CoV-2-associated, whereas depth meant the fraction of total T cells that were SARS-CoV-2-associated. Each spike-specific TCR was assigned to its reactive spike region and to a CD4 or CD8 class using the MIRA data. Log10-transformed breadth and depth values were compared by one-way ANOVA with Sidak's multiple comparisons tests. TCRdb obtained this table from immuneACCESS and retained in-frame rearrangements with V and J assigned. These tables miss some clones; where compared with another copy, unresolved V genes account for less than half of the shortfall, and the remainder is unexplained. V, J and clone size reflect that table, while D and trimming were determined from the DNA. The sample contains some 130,000 clones, approximately 92% of them found a single time. The ten largest clones take up roughly 1% of the sample.

Findings and caveats that apply to the study as a whole: Only five or six AZD1222 recipients were SARS-CoV-2 seropositive at baseline, limiting conclusions about previously exposed vaccinees. Participants were mostly white British, with more females than males. The authors suggested clonal diversity may have been underestimated. No day 14 peak-response samples were available, so repertoires were characterized only after the peak T cell response. After two AZD1222 doses, spike-specific TCR breadth and depth were significantly higher than at day 0 and than in MenACWY recipients. In the small 56-69-year group, the increase in depth fell short of significance, most likely because of low power. The vaccine-associated CD4 TCRs covered the entire spike protein, and the dominant responses fell in regions 160-218 and 743-854. Epitopes outside the regions mutated in the B.1.351 and B.1.1.7 variants were reportedly recognized by nearly half of the unique spike-specific TCRs.

Cut back by 5 bases and 2 bases, the V and J ends lie 11 bases apart. The cysteine opens and the phenylalanine closes a CDR3 of 14 amino acids. Only the CDR3 region is kept as DNA, spanning 42 bases read in frame from base 1. Sequences MGHRA (CDR1) and YSYEKL (CDR2) are obtained from the germline V gene. Sequenced material: peripheral blood, taken 28 days after the second AZD1222 dose. The receptor comes from an adult who received the AZD1222 COVID-19 vaccine. Recombination connected TRBV4-1 to TRBJ2-3, with TRBD1 perhaps the D gene, on 6 matching bases. The DNA is as follows: TGCGCCAGCAGCGACGCAGGGGCCACAGATACGCAGTATTTT. Translated, this is CASSDAGATDTQYF.